These T cell receptor beta chains were read from a single sample in a study of T cells in Graves' hyperthyroidism and ophthalmopathy. One entry per CDR3 protein, called by TCRdb with MiXCR from the multiplex PCR reads. The repertoire holds about 520,000 distinct CDR3 sequences, approximately 25% seen once, with approximately 11% in the top ten. The sample taken for sequencing was blood. These receptors were taken from a woman under 40 with Graves' ophthalmopathy. CDR3s include the opening cysteine and the closing phenylalanine or tryptophan. A D gene is named only where the DNA matches it firmly. The listing skips clone size in some rows; elsewhere it reads once, few, many or a size class.

v_gene	j_gene	d_gene	abundance	CDR3nt	CDR3aa
TRBV10-1	TRBJ2-5	.	.	TGCGCCAGCAGTGAGTCTTTGGGAGAGACCCAGGACTTC	CASSESLGETQDF
TRBV7-2	TRBJ2-5	.	many	TGTGCCAGCAGCTTAATGGGGGCGCGGGAGACCCAGTACTTC	CASSLMGARETQYF
TRBV6-5	TRBJ2-5	TRBD1	many	TGTGCCAGCAGTTCACAGGGGGCGCGATACCCACGAGGAGAGACCCAGTACTTC	CASSSQGARYPRGETQYF
TRBV12-3/TRBV12-4	TRBJ2-7	.	few	TGTGCCAGCAGTTTATTGGCAGGCGTCGGGTACGAGCAGTACTTC	CASSLLAGVGYEQYF
TRBV7-2	TRBJ1-2	.	many	TGTGCCAGCCTACCTGCCTTGGACTATGGCTACACCTTC	CASLPALDYGYTF
TRBV28	TRBJ1-5	.	.	TGTGCCCACGGGAGCCAGCCCCAGCATTTT	CAHGSQPQHF
TRBV29-1	TRBJ2-2	.	many	TGCAGCTTCCCAGGGGACGGAGGGGGGGAGCTGTTTTTT	CSFPGDGGGELFF
TRBV30	TRBJ2-7	TRBD2	many	TGTGCCTGGATTCCGCGGGGGTACGACGAGCAGTACTTC	CAWIPRGYDEQYF
TRBV11-1	TRBJ1-5	TRBD1	many	TGTGCCAGCAGCTTCCCGGGACAGAATCAGCCCCAGCATTTT	CASSFPGQNQPQHF
TRBV27	TRBJ1-1	.	many	TGTGCCAGCAGTACAAGCCCCCCTCGGGACACTGAAGCTTTCTTT	CASSTSPPRDTEAFF
TRBV7-9	TRBJ1-1	.	.	TGTGCCAGCAGCTTAGCGCGGGGGGCGGAAGCTTTCTTT	CASSLARGAEAFF
TRBV7-9	TRBJ1-1	.	.	TGTGCCAGCAGCGATACAACGACCATGAACACTGAAGCTTTCTTT	CASSDTTTMNTEAFF
TRBV12-3/TRBV12-4	TRBJ1-5	.	many	TGTGCCAGCAGTTTCGGAATGAAGGGCAATCAGCCCCAGCATTTT	CASSFGMKGNQPQHF
TRBV5-1	TRBJ2-6	.	many	TGCGCCAGCAGCTGGGGCGGTGGGGGTTTGGCTGGGGCCAACGTCCTGACTTTC	CASSWGGGGLAGANVLTF
TRBV25-1	TRBJ1-5	.	few	TGTGCCAGCAGTGGGGGGGGCAGGGAAGGCAATCAGCCCCAGCATTTT	CASSGGGREGNQPQHF
TRBV5-6	TRBJ1-5	.	few	TGTGCCAGCGGCCTTTATCTCGGGAATCAGCCCCAGCATTTT	CASGLYLGNQPQHF
TRBV5-4	TRBJ1-1	TRBD1	.	TGTGCCAGCAGCTTAGGGTCGACAGGGCCGAGAACTGAAGCTTTCTTT	CASSLGSTGPRTEAFF
TRBV6-5	TRBJ2-7	.	many	TGTGCCAGCAGCCGGTCGGAGGGCCACGAGCAGTACTTC	CASSRSEGHEQYF
TRBV28	TRBJ1-5	.	.	TGTGCCAGCAGCAACAGGGTTCAGCCCCAGCATTTT	CASSNRVQPQHF
TRBV6-1	TRBJ1-2	TRBD1	many	TGTGCCAGCAGTCGACAACAGGGGAGCTATGGCTACACCTTC	CASSRQQGSYGYTF
TRBV10-3	TRBJ1-3	TRBD1	.	TGTGCCATCAGTGAAGGGACAGCTGTCGGAAACACCATATATTTT	CAISEGTAVGNTIYF
TRBV12-5	TRBJ1-3	.	.	TGTGCTAGTGGTTCCTCCATCCTCTCTGGAAACACCATATATTTT	CASGSSILSGNTIYF
TRBV6-1	TRBJ1-2	.	many	TGTGCCAGCGACTCTACTGGACAAGCGGGGTATGGCTACACCTTC	CASDSTGQAGYGYTF
TRBV19	TRBJ2-4	.	many	TGTGCCAGTAGTATGGCCAACAAAAACATTCAGTACTTC	CASSMANKNIQYF
TRBV28	TRBJ2-7	TRBD2	many	TGTGCCAGCAGTTTATCACTAGCGGGAGTCGACGAGCAGTACTTC	CASSLSLAGVDEQYF
TRBV20-1	TRBJ2-7	TRBD1	once	TGCAGTGCGACGGGACAGGCGCCCTACGAGCAGTACTTC	CSATGQAPYEQYF
TRBV20-1	TRBJ2-5	TRBD2	many	TGCAGTGCCGGGGCGGGGGTGGAGACCCAGTACTTC	CSAGAGVETQYF
TRBV7-2	TRBJ1-5	.	many	TGTGCCAGCAGCTTAGTTTCTGGCAATCAGCCCCAGCATTTT	CASSLVSGNQPQHF
TRBV30	TRBJ1-5	.	many	TGTGCCTGGACCCGGGGCAATCAGCCCCAGCATTTT	CAWTRGNQPQHF